This T cell receptor (beta chain) was recorded in a study of blood T cell repertoires in COVID-19. Measured with immunoSEQ multiplex PCR; TCRdb has only the in-frame clones, and not every one. Of about 300,000 clones listed, 70% to 90% are singletons. Germline CDR1 PRHDT, CDR2 FYEKMQ (reference sequence). The length of the CDR3 is 14 residues. The V end was cut by 5 bases, the J end by 7 bases, with 17 bases between. The chain carries TRBV13 and TRBJ1-1, with D perhaps matching TRBD1 (5 bases). Sequencing was done on a sample of peripheral blood. The TCR sequence derives from a woman between 45 and 60 years old with COVID-19, enrolled during active disease. The CDR3 protein is CASSTRTSYREAFF. The CDR3 bases are TGTGCCAGCAGCACCCGGACAAGTTATCGTGAAGCTTTCTTT.